The 11 T cell receptor beta chains below come from one sample, sequenced in a study of Ad26.COV2.S vaccination and SARS-CoV-2 variants. TCRdb's table, derived via immunoSEQ multiplex PCR, lists solely in-frame clones and lacks some. The sample carries approximately 240,000 clones, approximately 90% recorded once. Treatment denoted: roughly 20 received Ad26.COV2.S at low or high dose, single or two shots; about 5 received placebo; per-sample allocation not given. It was on day 63 after the first vaccine or placebo injection that samples were taken. This sample comprised peripheral blood, obtained in a trial of Ad26.COV2.S vaccine versus placebo. The receptors originated from a person between 18 and 60 years old who received the Ad26.COV2.S COVID-19 vaccine or a placebo.

The J gene is TRBJ1-5, the V gene TRBV28, with a tentative D call TRBD1 (5 bases). Germline values: CDR1 MDHEN, CDR2 SYDVKM. Trimming took 7 bases from V and 8 from J, leaving 21 bases between them. The CDR3 loop spans 15 amino acids. CDR3 sequence reads: CASNPPGGKLEPQHF. DNA of the CDR3: TGTGCCAGCAACCCCCCGGGGGGGAAATTGGAGCCCCAGCATTTT.

This chain connects TRBV7-2 to TRBJ1-1, with no clear D. CDR1 and CDR2 (germline): SGHTA, FQGNSA. Trimming removed 4 bases from V and 2 bases from J, with 14 bases in between. This CDR3 has 15 residues. The CDR3 here is CASSSRGQINTEAFF. CDR3 DNA sequence: TGTGCCAGCAGCTCTAGAGGGCAGATTAACACTGAAGCTTTCTTT.

The rearrangement uses TRBV5-6 and TRBJ2-3, with TRBD2 identical over 8 bases. In germline, CDR1 is SGHDT, CDR2 YYEEEE. Trimming cost V 0 bases and J 5 bases; bases outside gene matches: 8. This CDR3 comprises 16 residues. CDR3 protein: CASSLDSGRGEDTQYF. CDR3 DNA sequence: TGTGCCAGCAGCTTGGACTCGGGGCGGGGGGAAGATACGCAGTATTTT.

The rearrangement uses TRBV7-2 and TRBJ2-1, with TRBD1 matching 9 bases. The CDR3 spans 17 residues. Looked up from germline, CDR1 is SGHTA and CDR2 is FQGNSA. Unmatched junction bases numbered 10, after V lost 5 bases and J lost 2 bases. DNA of the CDR3: TGTGCCAGCAGCCCTACCACGGGACAGGGCCCCTACAATGAGCAGTTCTTC. This codes for CASSPTTGQGPYNEQFF.

This clone was counted between two and nine times. The chain combines TRBV5-6 with TRBJ2-7; 7 bases line up with TRBD2. V gave up 7 bases and J gave up 4 bases; unmatched junction bases: 14. This CDR3 region has 15 residues. The germline CDR1 and CDR2 sequences are SGHDT and YYEEEE. This CDR3 is CASLREGPGTYEQYF. In DNA, the CDR3 is TGTGCCAGCCTCAGGGAGGGCCCAGGAACATACGAGCAGTACTTC.

The chain employs TRBV6-5 and TRBJ1-4; D is perhaps TRBD1 (5 bases). Germline V gene data show CDR1 as MNHEY and CDR2 as SVGAGI. The V and J ends lost 8 bases and 5 bases respectively, with 15 bases between them. The CDR3 has 14 amino acids. CDR3 residues: CASGEGPLNEKLFF. CDR3 DNA sequence: TGTGCCAGCGGAGAGGGACCCCTAAATGAAAAACTGTTTTTT.

The chain uses TRBV4-3 and TRBJ2-3; D remains ambiguous. The CDR3 loop spans 17 amino acids. The germline V gene has CDR1 LGHNA and CDR2 YSLEER. V lost 3 bases and J 0 bases, leaving 16 bases between the germline ends. The CDR3 DNA reads as TGCGCCAGCAGCCACTCAATGCATCCGATTAGCACAGATACGCAGTATTTT. Translation gives CASSHSMHPISTDTQYF.

V and J are TRBV3-1 (or the pseudogene TRBV3-2) and TRBJ2-2; D is perhaps TRBD2 (6 bases). Germline V lookup: CDR1 LGHDT, CDR2 YNNKEL (reference sequence). The CDR3 runs to 13 residues. Trimming shortened V by 3 bases and J by 7 bases, and 9 bases separated the two germline ends. In DNA, the CDR3 is TGTGCCAGCAGCCAGACGGGGGACGGGGAGCTGTTTTTT. It is translated as CASSQTGDGELFF.

The gene calls are TRBV19 and TRBJ1-1, with 7 bases aligning to TRBD1. Germline assignment: CDR1 LNHDA and CDR2 SQIVND (reference sequence). This CDR3 comprises 15 residues. V lost 5 bases, J lost 0 bases, and 6 bases stayed unmatched. CDR3 sequence reads: CASSFPTGLNTEAFF. In DNA form, the CDR3 reads TGTGCCAGTAGTTTCCCGACAGGGCTGAACACTGAAGCTTTCTTT. The full variable domain, its missing parts supplied by reference TRBV19 and TRBJ1-1, is DGGITQSPKYLFRKEGQNVTLSCEQNLNHDAMYWYRQDPGQGLRLIYYSQIVNDFQKGDIAEGYSVSREKKESFPLTVTSAQKNPTAFYLCASSFPTGLNTEAFFGQGTRLTVV.

This chain uses TRBV3-1 (or the pseudogene TRBV3-2) with TRBJ2-1; 13 bases align to TRBD2. J lost 9 bases, V lost 1 base, and 9 bases had no gene match. Per germline, CDR1 LGHDT and CDR2 YNNKEL (reference sequence). The length of the CDR3 is 17 residues. In DNA form, the CDR3 reads TGTGCCAGCAGCCAAGTATCCGGGACTAGCGGGAAGGGTGAGCAGTTCTTC. This translates into CASSQVSGTSGKGEQFF.

The count of this clone is one. The chain is built from TRBV30 and TRBJ1-2, with D tentatively TRBD1 (6 bases). Trimming took 0 bases from V and 8 from J, leaving 10 bases between them. The CDR3 extends over 12 amino acids. Germline values: CDR1 GTSNPN, CDR2 SVGIG (reference sequence). The CDR3, as DNA: TGTGCCTGGAGTGTACAGGGTCGAGGCTACACCTTC. It translates to CAWSVQGRGYTF.